This T cell receptor (beta chain) was observed in a study of blood T cell repertoires in COVID-19. Study as a whole: The origin of the acute and convalescent COVID-19 samples was the United States, Italy and Spain.

Germline V gives CDR1 SGHTA, CDR2 FQGTGA. This CDR3 is built from 14 residues. V was clipped by 5 bases and J by 7 bases, with 14 bases between them. A Seattle source enrolled patients during active infection and followed them longitudinally. As originally analysed: Amplification from reference gene primers served as the basis for estimated nucleated cell counts. Repertoires were generated with immunoSEQ multiplex PCR, while TCRdb's copy carries only in-frame clones and drops some. From that table come the V and J calls and clone size; the DNA was used to work out D and trimming. The data contain 150,000 to 200,000 clones, about 81% of them seen just once; the ten biggest clones take up about 12%. In its sample, this clone was seen a few times.

The source material was peripheral blood. This chain joins TRBV7-3 and TRBJ2-2; possibly TRBD1 for D (6 bases). The TCR originated in a woman of 80 years or more with COVID-19, enrolled during active disease. The CDR3 spells CASSQTGSGGELFF. CDR3 coding DNA: TGTGCCAGCAGCCAAACAGGGTCCGGCGGGGAGCTGTTTTTT.